This entry concerns a single TCR beta chain. The CDR3 extends over 15 amino acids. CDR1 is LNHDA and CDR2 is SQIVND in the germline V gene (reference sequence). The V gene end was trimmed by 4 bases and the J gene end by 2 bases; junction bases not matched to a gene: 8. The repertoire was sequenced with immunoSEQ multiplex PCR; TCRdb's copy has only in-frame clones and lacks some. The data hold over 65,000 clones, with about 81% observed a single time. This sample was included in a study of blood T cell repertoires in COVID-19. Study background: Specimens from acute and convalescent COVID-19 originated in the United States, Italy and Spain.

This TCR was recovered from a human donor in a cohort sampled during active COVID-19. Material for sequencing was peripheral blood. This chain uses TRBV19 with TRBJ2-7; TRBD1 matches 7 bases. The CDR3 sequence is CASSTPGTETYEQYF. Written as DNA, the CDR3 is TGTGCCAGTAGTACCCCCGGGACAGAAACCTACGAGCAGTACTTC.